This paragraph covers one T cell receptor beta chain sequence. The record originates from a study of blood T cell repertoires in COVID-19. Across the whole study: Sources were T cells, B-cell-depleted T cells, or PBMCs; the material itself was cDNA or gDNA.

Per the original data handling: The assay estimated nucleated cells by amplifying reference gene primers. Sequencing used immunoSEQ multiplex PCR; TCRdb keeps in-frame clones, though not all of them. Clone size and the V and J calls come from that table; the DNA yielded D and trimming. The table lists 250,000 or so clones, approximately 84% of them singletons, with under 2% in the top ten. The CDR3 sequence is 16 residues long. V gave up 2 bases and J gave up 0 bases, with 13 bases separating them. Germline V gene data show CDR1 as SNHLY and CDR2 as FYNNEI. The material sequenced was peripheral blood. The gene calls are TRBV2 and TRBJ2-5; tentatively, D is TRBD1 (5 bases). This TCR was sampled from a woman older than 75 with acute or convalescent COVID-19. The CDR3 protein is CASSERRQLNQETQYF. As DNA, the CDR3 is TGTGCCAGCAGTGAAAGACGACAGTTAAACCAAGAGACCCAGTACTTC. Full variable domain (rest looked up from reference TRBV2 and TRBJ2-5): EPEVTQTPSHQVTQMGQEVILRCVPISNHLYFYWYRQILGQKVEFLVSFYNNEISEKSEIFDDQFSVERPDGSNFTLKIRSTKLEDSAMYFCASSERRQLNQETQYFGPGTRLLVL.